Sequencing of this T cell receptor beta chain was carried out in a study of blood T cell repertoires in COVID-19. Study at large: Material from acute and convalescent COVID-19 was sourced from the United States, Italy and Spain. Sources were T cells, B-cell-depleted T cells, or PBMCs; the material itself was cDNA or gDNA.

The CDR3 spans 16 residues. Germline V gene sequence: CDR1 SGHNT, CDR2 YENEEA. V was pared by 5 bases and J by 5 bases, with 6 bases of the junction left unmatched. Assay used: immunoSEQ multiplex PCR; TCRdb lists only in-frame clones, some missing. The sample includes 140,000 or so clones, almost 80% seen only once; the top ten take under 10%. This clonotype was obtained from a man in his fifties or sixties with active or convalescent COVID-19. The chain carries TRBV11-3 and TRBJ2-5; 15 positions agree with TRBD2. The sequenced material came from peripheral blood. The CDR3 bases are TGTGCCAGCAGCCTCGGACTAGCGGGAGGGGAGGAGACCCAGTACTTC. Its protein product is CASSLGLAGGEETQYF.